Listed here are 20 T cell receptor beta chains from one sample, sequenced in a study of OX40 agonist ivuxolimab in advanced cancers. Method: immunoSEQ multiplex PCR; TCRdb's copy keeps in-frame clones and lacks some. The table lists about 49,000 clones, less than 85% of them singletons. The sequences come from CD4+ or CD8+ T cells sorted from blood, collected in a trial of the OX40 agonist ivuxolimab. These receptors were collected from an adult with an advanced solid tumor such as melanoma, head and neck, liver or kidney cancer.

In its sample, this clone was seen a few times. The CDR3 DNA reads TGTGCCAGCAGTGGGGAGGGTCCCCCCAGAGGTGAAAAACTGTTTTTT. Its protein is CASSGEGPPRGEKLFF. V is TRBV2 and J is TRBJ1-4; D not certain. The CDR3 has 16 amino acids. V gave up 4 bases and J gave up 7 bases, with 19 bases separating them. CDR1 and CDR2 from the germline V gene are SNHLY and FYNNEI. The full variable domain, completed using reference TRBV2 and TRBJ1-4, is EPEVTQTPSHQVTQMGQEVILRCVPISNHLYFYWYRQILGQKVEFLVSFYNNEISEKSEIFDDQFSVERPDGSNFTLKIRSTKLEDSAMYFCASSGEGPPRGEKLFFGSGTQLSVL.

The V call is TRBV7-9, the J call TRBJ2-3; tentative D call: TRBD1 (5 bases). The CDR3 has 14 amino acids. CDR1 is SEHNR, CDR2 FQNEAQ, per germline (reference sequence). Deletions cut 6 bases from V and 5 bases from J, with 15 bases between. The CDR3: CASSNPGQGDTQYF. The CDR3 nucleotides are TGTGCCAGCAGTAACCCGGGCCAGGGAGATACGCAGTATTTT.

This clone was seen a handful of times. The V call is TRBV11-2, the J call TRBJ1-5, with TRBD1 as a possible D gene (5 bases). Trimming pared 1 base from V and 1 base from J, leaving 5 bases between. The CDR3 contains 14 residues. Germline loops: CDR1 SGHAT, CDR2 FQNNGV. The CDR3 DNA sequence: TGTGCCAGCAGCTTAGCAGGGAGCAATCAGCCCCAGCATTTT. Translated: CASSLAGSNQPQHF.

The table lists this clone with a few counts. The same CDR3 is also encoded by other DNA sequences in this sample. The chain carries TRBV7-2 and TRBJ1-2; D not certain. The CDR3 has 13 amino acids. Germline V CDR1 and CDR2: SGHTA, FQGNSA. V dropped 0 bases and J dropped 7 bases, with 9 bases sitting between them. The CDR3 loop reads CASSLAGSGGYTF. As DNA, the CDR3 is TGTGCCAGCAGCTTAGCGGGGTCAGGTGGCTACACCTTC.

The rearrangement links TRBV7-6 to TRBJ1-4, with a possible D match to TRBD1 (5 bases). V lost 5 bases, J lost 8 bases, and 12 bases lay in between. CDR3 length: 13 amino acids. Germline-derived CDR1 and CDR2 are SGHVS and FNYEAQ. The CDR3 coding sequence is TGTGCCAGCAGCCTCAGGGTAGACGAAAAACTGTTTTTT. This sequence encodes CASSLRVDEKLFF.

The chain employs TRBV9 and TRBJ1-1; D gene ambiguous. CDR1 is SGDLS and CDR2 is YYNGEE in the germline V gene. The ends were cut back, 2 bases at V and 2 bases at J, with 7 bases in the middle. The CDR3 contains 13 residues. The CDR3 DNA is TGTGCCAGCAGCGTCTTTCAAAACACTGAAGCTTTCTTT. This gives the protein CASSVFQNTEAFF.

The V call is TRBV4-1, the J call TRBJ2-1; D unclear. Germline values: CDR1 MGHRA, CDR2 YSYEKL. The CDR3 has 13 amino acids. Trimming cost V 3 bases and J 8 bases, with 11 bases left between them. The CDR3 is CASSHLSSDEQFF. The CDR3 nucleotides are TGCGCCAGCAGCCATCTTAGTTCTGATGAGCAGTTCTTC.

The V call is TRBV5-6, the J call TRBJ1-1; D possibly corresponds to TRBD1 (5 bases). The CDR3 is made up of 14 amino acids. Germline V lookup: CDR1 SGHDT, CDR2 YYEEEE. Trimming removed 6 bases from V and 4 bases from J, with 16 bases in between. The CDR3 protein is CASNQGIGGTEAFF. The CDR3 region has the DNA TGTGCCAGCAACCAGGGTATTGGAGGCACTGAAGCTTTCTTT.

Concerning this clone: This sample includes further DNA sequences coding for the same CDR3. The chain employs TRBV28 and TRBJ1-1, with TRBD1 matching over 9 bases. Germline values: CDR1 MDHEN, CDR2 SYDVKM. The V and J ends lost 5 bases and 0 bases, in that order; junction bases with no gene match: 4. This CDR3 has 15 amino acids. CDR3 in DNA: TGTGCCAGCAGTCTACAGGGGGCCATGAACACTGAAGCTTTCTTT. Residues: CASSLQGAMNTEAFF.

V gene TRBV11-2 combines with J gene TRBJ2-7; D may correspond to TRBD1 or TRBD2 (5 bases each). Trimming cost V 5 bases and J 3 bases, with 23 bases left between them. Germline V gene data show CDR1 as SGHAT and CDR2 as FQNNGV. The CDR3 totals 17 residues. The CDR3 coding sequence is TGTGCCAGCAGCCAGTGGGACCCACGGAGGTCGGGCTACGAGCAGTACTTC. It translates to CASSQWDPRRSGYEQYF.

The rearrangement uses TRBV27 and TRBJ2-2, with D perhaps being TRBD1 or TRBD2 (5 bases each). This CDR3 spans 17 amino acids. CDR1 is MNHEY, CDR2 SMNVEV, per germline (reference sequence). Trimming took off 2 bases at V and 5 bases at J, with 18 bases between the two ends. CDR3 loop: CASSLPQLGTGTGELFF. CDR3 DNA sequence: TGTGCCAGCAGTTTACCGCAATTGGGGACGGGAACCGGGGAGCTGTTTTTT.

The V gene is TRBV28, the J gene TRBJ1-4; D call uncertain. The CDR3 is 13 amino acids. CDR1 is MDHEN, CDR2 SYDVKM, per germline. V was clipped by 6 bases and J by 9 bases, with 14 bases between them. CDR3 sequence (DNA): TGTGCCAGCAGGGACGGACCTTACCAAAAACTGTTTTTT. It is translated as CASRDGPYQKLFF.

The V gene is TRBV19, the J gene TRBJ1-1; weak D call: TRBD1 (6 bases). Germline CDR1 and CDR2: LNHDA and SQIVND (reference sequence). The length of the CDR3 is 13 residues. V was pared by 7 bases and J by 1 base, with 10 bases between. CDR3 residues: CASIGRGNTEAFF. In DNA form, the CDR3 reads TGTGCCAGTATCGGCAGGGGGAACACTGAAGCTTTCTTT.

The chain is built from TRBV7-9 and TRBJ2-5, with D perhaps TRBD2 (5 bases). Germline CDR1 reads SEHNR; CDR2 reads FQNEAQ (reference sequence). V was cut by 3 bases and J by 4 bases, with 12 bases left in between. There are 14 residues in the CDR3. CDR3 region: CASSLGRGRETQYF. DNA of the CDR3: TGTGCCAGCAGCTTGGGCCGTGGGAGAGAGACCCAGTACTTC.

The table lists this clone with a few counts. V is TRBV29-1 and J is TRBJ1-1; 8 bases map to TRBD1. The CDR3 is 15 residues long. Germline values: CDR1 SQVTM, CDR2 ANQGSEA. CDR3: CTPAVDRGLNTEAFF. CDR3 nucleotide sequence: TGCACCCCGGCAGTAGACAGGGGATTGAACACTGAAGCTTTCTTT.

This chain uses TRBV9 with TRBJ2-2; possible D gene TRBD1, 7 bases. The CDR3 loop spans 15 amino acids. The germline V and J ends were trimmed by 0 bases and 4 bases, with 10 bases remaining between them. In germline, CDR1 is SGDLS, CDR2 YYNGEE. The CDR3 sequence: CASSVGRGRTGELFF. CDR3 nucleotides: TGTGCCAGCAGCGTAGGGAGGGGGCGCACCGGGGAGCTGTTTTTT.

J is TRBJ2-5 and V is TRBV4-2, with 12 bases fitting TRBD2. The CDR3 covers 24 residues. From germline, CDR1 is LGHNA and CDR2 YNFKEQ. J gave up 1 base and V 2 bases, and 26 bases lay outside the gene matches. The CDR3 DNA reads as TGTGCCAGCAGCCAATCACCGGGACCCCGGCCTAGCGGGAGGGAACCGCTACTCCAAGAGACCCAGTACTTC. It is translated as CASSQSPGPRPSGREPLLQETQYF.

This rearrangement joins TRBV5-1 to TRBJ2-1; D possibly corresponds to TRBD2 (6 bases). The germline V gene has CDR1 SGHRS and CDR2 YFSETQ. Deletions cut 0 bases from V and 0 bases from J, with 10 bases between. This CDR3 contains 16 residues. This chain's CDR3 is CASSLAGARSYNEQFF. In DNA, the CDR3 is TGCGCCAGCAGCTTGGCGGGAGCGCGCTCCTACAATGAGCAGTTCTTC. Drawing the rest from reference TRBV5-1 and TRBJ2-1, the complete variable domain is KAGVTQTPRYLIKTRGQQVTLSCSPISGHRSVSWYQQTPGQGLQFLFEYFSETQRNKGNFPGRFSGRQFSNSRSEMNVSTLELGDSALYLCASSLAGARSYNEQFFGPGTRLTVL.

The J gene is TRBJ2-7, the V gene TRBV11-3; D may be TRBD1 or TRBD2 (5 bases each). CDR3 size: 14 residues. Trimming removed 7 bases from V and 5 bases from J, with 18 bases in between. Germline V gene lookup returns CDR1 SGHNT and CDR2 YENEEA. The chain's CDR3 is CASTPTNRGDEQYF. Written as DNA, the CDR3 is TGTGCCAGCACCCCGACAAACCGAGGGGACGAGCAGTACTTC.

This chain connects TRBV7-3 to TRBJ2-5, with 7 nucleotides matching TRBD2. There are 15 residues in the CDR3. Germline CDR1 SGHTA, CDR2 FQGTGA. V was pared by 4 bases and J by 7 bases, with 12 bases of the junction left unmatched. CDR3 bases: TGTGCCAGCAGCTCGCCGGGACTACCCCCGGGGACCCAGTACTTC. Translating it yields CASSSPGLPPGTQYF. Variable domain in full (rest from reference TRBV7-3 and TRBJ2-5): GAGVSQTPSNKVTEKGKYVELRCDPISGHTALYWYRQSLGQGPEFLIYFQGTGAADDSGLPNDRFFAVRPEGSVSTLKIQRTERGDSAVYLCASSSPGLPPGTQYFGPGTRLLVL.